These T cell receptor beta chains were read from a single sample in a study of T cells in Graves' hyperthyroidism and ophthalmopathy. MiXCR, run by TCRdb on the multiplex PCR reads, gives a single entry per CDR3 protein. The table lists about 290,000 distinct CDR3 sequences, about 15% of them singletons. Sequencing input: blood. These receptors all stem from a woman aged 60 to 75 with Graves' ophthalmopathy. CDR3s include the opening cysteine and the closing phenylalanine or tryptophan. A D gene is named only where the DNA matches it firmly. Clone size is given for some rows only: seen once, a few or many times, or a class if the clone is expanded.

abundance	v_gene	d_gene	len	j_gene	CDR3aa	CDR3nt
many	TRBV20-1	TRBD2	14	TRBJ2-1	CSARDTSGNNEQFF	TGCAGTGCTAGAGATACTAGCGGTAACAATGAGCAGTTCTTC
NA	TRBV27	NA	13	TRBJ2-1	CASSNEIGNERFF	TGTGCCAGCAGTAATGAGATCGGCAATGAGCGGTTCTTC
many	TRBV7-2	NA	12	TRBJ2-3	CASSPEGDTQYF	TGTGCCAGCAGCCCAGAGGGGGATACGCAGTATTTT
many	TRBV6-2/TRBV6-3	NA	17	TRBJ1-5	CASSYVGSYTASQPQHF	TGTGCCAGCAGTTACGTGGGCTCTTATACAGCCAGTCAGCCCCAGCATTTT
many	TRBV6-1	NA	13	TRBJ1-5	CASSLGANQPQHF	TGTGCCAGCAGCTTAGGAGCAAATCAGCCCCAGCATTTT
many	TRBV29-1	NA	12	TRBJ1-1	CSVSRGQNEAFF	TGCAGCGTCAGCCGTGGACAGAATGAAGCTTTCTTT
many	TRBV29-1	TRBD1	12	TRBJ1-5	CSVGQGGQPQHF	TGCAGCGTCGGACAGGGGGGCCAGCCCCAGCATTTT
few	TRBV4-3	NA	14	TRBJ1-1	CASSFRNVNTEAFF	TGCGCCAGCAGCTTCCGAAACGTGAACACTGAAGCTTTCTTT
many	TRBV20-1	NA	13	TRBJ1-1	CSARDSGDTEAFF	TGCAGTGCTAGAGATTCCGGGGACACTGAAGCTTTCTTT
NA	TRBV28	NA	14	TRBJ2-7	CASRSAQQTYEQYF	TGTGCCAGCAGGAGCGCACAGCAAACCTACGAGCAGTACTTC
many	TRBV3-1	NA	12	TRBJ1-1	CASSQGSLVAFF	TGTGCCAGCAGCCAAGGGTCTCTGGTAGCTTTCTTT
many	TRBV5-5	NA	14	TRBJ2-3	CASVRRHGTDTQYF	TGTGCCAGCGTTCGGAGACACGGTACAGATACGCAGTATTTT
many	TRBV3-1	TRBD1	17	TRBJ2-2	CASSQDLGQGATGELFF	TGTGCCAGCAGCCAAGATCTTGGACAGGGGGCGACCGGGGAGCTGTTTTTT
many	TRBV6-1	NA	12	TRBJ2-7	CASGTTPYEQYF	TGTGCCAGCGGCACTACACCATACGAGCAGTACTTC
many	TRBV7-8	NA	14	TRBJ1-1	CASSLRTWNTEAFF	TGTGCCAGCAGCCTACGGACGTGGAACACTGAAGCTTTCTTT
many	TRBV15	NA	15	TRBJ2-7	CATSRDRQGFYEQYF	TGTGCCACCAGCAGAGATCGGCAGGGGTTCTACGAGCAGTACTTC
NA	TRBV19	TRBD1	17	TRBJ2-5	CASSPKDRGSFQETQYF	TGTGCCAGTAGTCCAAAGGACAGGGGGTCCTTCCAAGAGACCCAGTACTTC